This T cell receptor beta chain was sequenced during a study of T cell responses to AZD1222 COVID-19 vaccine (dated by TCRdb to 2020 to 2023). At the level of the whole study: AZD1222 recipients with second doses at about 4 weeks or about 12 weeks were pooled, because spike-specific TCR depth and breadth did not differ between schedules. A total of about 240 trial participants underwent TCR sequencing, of whom some 210 received two doses of AZD1222 and approximately 25 received two doses of the MenACWY control vaccine. Enrollment into the trials was organized by age into subgroups of 18-55, 56-69 and 70-plus years, and those subgroups contained roughly 150, 30 and 60 TCR-sequenced participants, respectively.

Comments on this clone: Its antigen target is currently unknown. No clone much larger than this one lies a single base away; base qualities are absent.

V is shortened by 1 base, J by 0 bases, and the region joining them spans 7 bases. For CDR1 and CDR2, the germline V gene lists LGHNA and YNFKEQ. The CDR3 holds 15 amino acids from the cysteine to the phenylalanine. Solely the CDR3 DNA is kept, with 45 bases framed from the first base. The CDR3 regions of human TCRbeta chains were analyzed by immunosequencing. Concerning the study's data processing: TCRs in the repertoires were matched against a reference library of SARS-CoV-2-specific TCRs that had been generated with the MIRA antigen-specificity platform. Breadth was defined as the fraction of unique TCRs that were SARS-CoV-2-associated, and depth was defined as the fraction of total T cells that were SARS-CoV-2-associated. Using the MIRA data, each spike-specific TCR was assigned both to the spike region to which the TCR was reactive and to a CD4 or CD8 class. Log10-transformed breadth and depth values were compared by one-way ANOVA with Sidak's multiple comparisons tests. Not all clones reach the TCRdb copy of this immuneACCESS table, which keeps in-frame sequences only. Checked studies attribute under half of the gap to unresolved V genes and leave the rest unexplained. Clone size and V and J calls were adopted from that table, with D and trimming inferred from the DNA. Counted in this sample were some 150,000 clones; approximately 90% of them appeared once. 2.6% of the sample lies in the top ten.

The sample's time point, from its label and the paper: baseline before first vaccination. The vaccinee samples were drawn from two UK trials, COV001 and COV002, one of which was a single-blind randomized controlled phase 2/3 trial testing AZD1222 (ChAdOx1 nCoV-19) in healthy adults. For TCRbeta chain sequencing, PBMC samples from trial participants were taken at day 0 and at day 28 after the second dose. What the study reported, not specific to this receptor: CD4 TCRs associated with the vaccine covered the entire spike protein, and the dominant responses were in regions 160-218 and 743-854. Participants were mostly white British, with more females than males. The authors suggested clonal diversity may have been underestimated. Conclusions about previously exposed vaccinees are limited, since just a handful of AZD1222 recipients were seropositive for SARS-CoV-2 at baseline. After two AZD1222 doses, spike-specific TCR breadth and depth were significantly higher than at day 0 and than in MenACWY recipients. Nearly half of unique spike-specific TCRs reportedly recognized epitopes outside regions mutated in the B.1.351 and B.1.1.7 variants. No day 14 peak-response samples were available, so repertoires were characterized only after the peak T cell response. The 56-69-year group was small, and its depth increase did not reach significance, likely because of low power.

The TCR originated in an adult in good health. The chain employs TRBV4-2 and TRBJ1-5; the D gene identity is not certain. This material consisted of peripheral blood, taken on day 0 of AZD1222 vaccination. Read as DNA, the sequence is TGTGCCAGCAGCCAAGGAACGGGTAGCAATCAGCCCCAGCATTTT. Its protein reads: CASSQGTGSNQPQHF.